One sample yielded the 29 T cell receptor beta chains listed below, sequenced in a study of response to subunit inactivated influenza vaccine. TCRdb reprocessed the RT-PCR reads via MiXCR and lists one record per CDR3 protein. Here the sample spans some 640,000 distinct CDR3 sequences, over 11% being singletons. This sample comprised PBMCs from blood, obtained around 14 days before vaccination. These receptors came from a man aged 50-59 years who received an inactivated influenza vaccine.

The V and J genes are TRBV11-2 and TRBJ2-7; 11 bases are a match to TRBD2. The CDR3 contains 17 residues. From germline, CDR1 is SGHAT and CDR2 FQNNGV. V lost 0 bases and J lost 2; bases outside the gene matches: 6. Written as DNA, the CDR3 is TGTGCCAGCAGCTTAGATCCGGGACTAGCGGAGGCCTACGAGCAGTACTTC. Its protein is CASSLDPGLAEAYEQYF.

The chain combines TRBV4-2 with TRBJ1-6; maybe TRBD1 (5 bases). The CDR3 consists of 16 residues. Germline V lookup: CDR1 LGHNA, CDR2 YNFKEQ. Trimming stripped 1 base from V and 9 bases from J, with 16 bases between. In nucleotides, the CDR3 is TGTGCCAGCAGCCAAGGAATGGACATAGTGGGTTCACCCCTCCACTTT. This codes for CASSQGMDIVGSPLHF.

V is TRBV6-1 and J is TRBJ1-5; D remains unclear. Between the trimmed V and J ends, which lost 6 bases and 3 bases, there was a span of 9 bases. This CDR3 has 13 residues. CDR1 and CDR2 from the germline V gene are MNHNS and SASEGT. The DNA for the CDR3 is TGTGCCAGCAGACGGGCCTTCAATCAGCCCCAGCATTTT. The encoded protein is CASRRAFNQPQHF.

The chain has TRBV7-2 and TRBJ2-3, with a tentative D call TRBD2 (5 bases). CDR3 length equals 14 residues. Germline CDR1 SGHTA, CDR2 FQGNSA. The V end lost 8 bases, the J end lost 4 bases, and 16 bases lay between the germline ends. CDR3: CASRRQRSADTQYF. Written as DNA, the CDR3 is TGTGCCAGCCGTCGCCAGCGGTCCGCAGATACGCAGTATTTT.

This clonotype was seen ten or more times. The chain combines TRBV6-2 or TRBV6-3 with TRBJ1-5, with D uncertain. V was shortened by 5 bases and J by 7 bases, with 12 bases between the two germline ends. Germline V gives CDR1 MNHEY, CDR2 SVGEGT. The CDR3 covers 13 residues. CDR3 sequence (DNA): TGTGCCAGCAGTCCATCAGGCTTACAGCCCCAGCATTTT. It encodes CASSPSGLQPQHF.

This clonotype was recorded a few times. The chain has TRBV11-3 and TRBJ2-5; 10 bases align to TRBD2. V lost 0 bases to trimming and J lost 5 bases; unmatched junction nucleotides: 9. Germline CDR1 SGHNT, CDR2 YENEEA. This CDR3 contains 17 residues. In nucleotides, the CDR3 is TGTGCCAGCAGCTTAGATGGCCGTCCAGCGGGAGGGGAGACCCAGTACTTC. Translated, it gives CASSLDGRPAGGETQYF.

This sequence joins TRBV12-3 or TRBV12-4 and TRBJ1-6; a possible D gene is TRBD1 (5 bases). The length of the CDR3 is 15 residues. V was trimmed by 6 bases and J by 7 bases, leaving 16 bases between them. The CDR3 loop is CASSRAPGVNSPLHF. CDR3 sequence (DNA): TGTGCCAGCAGCCGGGCCCCGGGGGTGAATTCACCCCTCCACTTT.

This clonotype occurred a few times. This sequence joins TRBV7-6 and TRBJ1-3; 7 bases align to TRBD1. The V segment lost 5 bases and the J segment 4 bases; nucleotides outside the gene matches: 14. Germline assignment: CDR1 SGHVS and CDR2 FNYEAQ. The CDR3 sequence is 17 residues long. The CDR3 sequence is CASSPWTGLTLGNTIYF. In DNA form, the CDR3 reads TGTGCCAGCAGCCCCTGGACAGGCCTGACATTGGGAAACACCATATATTTT.

This clonotype has just a few counts. The chain is built from TRBV15 and TRBJ2-7, with D possibly TRBD1 on 5 matching bases. Germline CDR1 and CDR2: LNHNV and YYDKDF (reference sequence). Trimming cost V 0 bases and J 5 bases, with 14 bases left between them. This CDR3 is built from 15 residues. The CDR3 bases are TGTGCCACCAGCAGAGACCGGCAGGGTGCTCACGAGCAGTACTTC. This encodes CATSRDRQGAHEQYF.

This clonotype was detected only a few times. The V call is TRBV5-6, the J call TRBJ1-6; 7 bases agree with TRBD1. The germline V gene encodes CDR1 SGHDT and CDR2 YYEEEE. This CDR3 contains 14 residues. Trimming cost V 2 bases and J 10 bases; bases outside gene matches: 6. The CDR3 loop is CASSFYRGYSPLHF. CDR3 DNA: TGTGCCAGCAGCTTTTACAGGGGTTACTCACCCCTCCACTTT. The full variable domain, in which reference TRBV5-6 and TRBJ1-6 provide the parts outside the CDR3, is DAGVTQSPTHLIKTRGQQVTLRCSPKSGHDTVSWYQQALGQGPQFIFQYYEEEERQRGNFPDRFSGHQFPNYSSELNVNALLLGDSALYLCASSFYRGYSPLHFGNGTRLTVT.

This sequence joins TRBV7-2 and TRBJ2-2; 10 bases are a match to TRBD1. The CDR3 extends over 14 amino acids. The trim removed 4 bases at V and 7 bases at J, leaving 3 bases unmatched. CDR1 and CDR2 (germline): SGHTA, FQGNSA. CDR3 in amino acids: CASSSRTGGGELFF. The CDR3 DNA reads TGTGCCAGCAGCTCTAGGACAGGGGGCGGGGAGCTGTTTTTT.

This clonotype came up a few times. The chain employs TRBV7-2 and TRBJ2-1, with 7 bases identical to TRBD1. J was trimmed by 4 bases and V by 4 bases; bases with no gene match: 7. The CDR3 consists of 15 residues. Germline CDR1 and CDR2: SGHTA and FQGNSA. CDR3 sequence: CASSSPGQTYNEQFF. The CDR3, as DNA: TGTGCCAGCAGCTCACCGGGACAGACATACAATGAGCAGTTCTTC.

This clonotype was seen only a few times. The chain recombines TRBV20-1 with TRBJ2-6; unclear D gene. The V gene's germline CDR1 is DFQATT and CDR2 SNEGSKA (reference sequence). The CDR3 loop spans 15 amino acids. V was pared by 2 bases and J by 4 bases, with 12 bases between. Here the CDR3 reads CSARRSGPGANVLTF. The CDR3 region has the DNA TGCAGTGCTAGAAGGTCAGGTCCCGGGGCCAACGTCCTGACTTTC.

V is TRBV11-3 and J is TRBJ1-1; D gene unclear. V was pared by 0 bases and J by 8 bases, with 13 bases between. The CDR3 extends over 14 amino acids. Germline CDR1 reads SGHNT; CDR2 reads YENEEA. DNA of the CDR3: TGTGCCAGCAGCTTAGATTACTCCACGGGCGAAGCTTTCTTT. Amino acids: CASSLDYSTGEAFF.

This clonotype was detected a few times. The chain carries TRBV7-9 and TRBJ1-1; TRBD1 agrees at 10 bases. Germline lookup yields CDR1 SEHNR and CDR2 FQNEAQ (reference sequence). The CDR3 has 17 residues. The J segment lost 8 bases and the V segment lost 1 base, leaving 13 bases of the junction unmatched. The CDR3 sequence: CASSLVRGDRGSPEAFF. CDR3 sequence (DNA): TGTGCCAGCAGCTTAGTGAGAGGGGACAGGGGAAGTCCCGAAGCTTTCTTT.

This clonotype was found a few times. This chain connects TRBV30 to TRBJ1-1; D unclear. The V gene lost 4 bases and the J gene lost 1 base, with 10 bases spanning the gap. Germline V gene sequence: CDR1 GTSNPN, CDR2 SVGIG (reference sequence). The CDR3 contains 13 residues. The CDR3 sequence is CAWTGGSNTEAFF. The CDR3 bases are TGTGCCTGGACGGGCGGATCGAACACTGAAGCTTTCTTT.

Many counts were recorded for this clonotype. This chain links TRBV7-9 with TRBJ2-1; maybe TRBD2 (6 bases). Deletions cut 1 base from V and 4 bases from J, with 14 bases between. Germline CDR1 SEHNR, CDR2 FQNEAQ (reference sequence). CDR3 length: 16 residues. The CDR3 loop is CASSLGQVSGYNEQFF. The CDR3 DNA is TGTGCCAGCAGCTTAGGTCAGGTTAGCGGATACAATGAGCAGTTCTTC.

The chain couples TRBV29-1 to TRBJ2-2, with 12 bases lining up with TRBD2. Germline V gene sequence: CDR1 SQVTM, CDR2 ANQGSEA. J gave up 3 bases and V 6 bases, and 8 bases lay outside the gene matches. The CDR3 sequence is 16 residues long. CDR3 DNA: TGCAGCGTCCAAACGACTAGCGGGGGCTACACCGGGGAGCTGTTTTTT. This codes for CSVQTTSGGYTGELFF.

This clonotype was counted a few times. The chain recombines TRBV20-1 with TRBJ2-5; D may be TRBD1 (5 bases). Germline assignment: CDR1 DFQATT and CDR2 SNEGSKA (reference sequence). The CDR3 consists of 13 residues. Trimming cost V 2 bases and J 2 bases, with 9 bases left between them. In nucleotides, the CDR3 is TGCAGTGCTAGAACTGGGGCGCAAGAGACCCAGTACTTC. Amino acids: CSARTGAQETQYF.

This clonotype was seen more than once but under ten times. V is TRBV6-5 and J is TRBJ2-7; D is uncertain. The germline V gene encodes CDR1 MNHEY and CDR2 SVGAGI. Between the trimmed V and J ends, which lost 3 bases and 0 bases, there was a span of 12 bases. The CDR3 runs to 15 residues. The CDR3 region has the DNA TGTGCCAGCAGTTATCGGCACTTGGGCTCCTACGAGCAGTACTTC. Encoded protein: CASSYRHLGSYEQYF.

This clonotype has only a few counts. This sequence joins TRBV10-3 and TRBJ2-1, with 9 positions matching TRBD2. The germline CDR1 and CDR2 sequences are ENHRY and SYGVKD. This CDR3 comprises 17 residues. With V trimmed by 7 bases and J by 6 bases, 16 bases remained unmatched. CDR3 in DNA: TGTGCCATCAAAGTTACAGGGTTCGCGGGAGGGCGCAATGAGCAGTTCTTC. This codes for CAIKVTGFAGGRNEQFF.

This clonotype was counted between two and nine times. V gene TRBV3-1 combines with J gene TRBJ1-1; D unclear. The V end was cut by 9 bases, the J end by 6 bases, with 8 bases between. The CDR3 is made up of 10 amino acids. Germline assignment: CDR1 LGHDT and CDR2 YNNKEL (reference sequence). Here the CDR3 DNA reads TGTGCCAGGGTTGCACCTGAAGCTTTCTTT. It yields the protein CARVAPEAFF.

This clonotype was counted at least ten times. The chain employs TRBV28 and TRBJ1-1, with unresolved D. V gave up 6 bases and J gave up 1 base, with 3 bases separating them. CDR1 and CDR2 (germline): MDHEN, SYDVKM. This CDR3 spans 11 amino acids. CDR3 loop: CASSRNTEAFF. The CDR3 DNA follows: TGTGCCAGCAGCAGGAACACTGAAGCTTTCTTT.

This clonotype was detected only a few times. CDR3 residues: CASRRDRGNYNEQFF. The CDR3, as DNA: TGTGCCAGCAGGCGGGACAGGGGGAATTACAATGAGCAGTTCTTC. This rearrangement joins TRBV9 to TRBJ2-1, with TRBD1 matching over 11 bases. Germline V CDR1 and CDR2: SGDLS, YYNGEE. The CDR3 runs 15 residues. V was pared by 5 bases and J by 4 bases, with 5 bases of the junction left unmatched.

Here the CDR3 reads CASSLDGRWNTEAFF. In DNA form, the CDR3 reads TGCGCCAGCAGCTTGGATGGCAGGTGGAACACTGAAGCTTTCTTT. The chain combines TRBV5-1 with TRBJ1-1; D is ambiguous. From germline, CDR1 is SGHRS and CDR2 YFSETQ. The V gene lost 0 bases and the J gene lost 1 base, with 10 bases spanning the gap. The CDR3 has 15 amino acids.

The rearrangement joins TRBV11-2 to TRBJ2-2; D may be TRBD2 (6 bases). V dropped 4 bases and J dropped 4 bases, with 16 bases sitting between them. The CDR3 totals 16 residues. Germline V CDR1 and CDR2: SGHAT, FQNNGV. CDR3: CASSSWDSEGTGELFF. For the CDR3, the DNA is TGTGCCAGCAGCTCGTGGGACTCCGAAGGCACCGGGGAGCTGTTTTTT.

This clonotype was observed a handful of times. This chain joins TRBV30 and TRBJ1-2; D is ambiguous. Between the trimmed V and J ends, which lost 7 bases and 2 bases, there was a span of 8 bases. Per germline, CDR1 GTSNPN and CDR2 SVGIG (reference sequence). This CDR3 is built from 11 residues. Here the CDR3 reads CAFTVNYGYTF. As DNA, the CDR3 is TGTGCCTTTACAGTGAACTATGGCTACACCTTC.

A few counts support this clonotype. This chain joins TRBV12-3 or TRBV12-4 and TRBJ1-4, with D maybe TRBD1 (5 bases). The CDR3 runs to 14 residues. Trimming pared 7 bases from V and 11 bases from J, leaving 20 bases between. The CDR3 reads CASTTGAKRGKLFF. The CDR3 DNA reads TGTGCCAGCACCACTGGGGCTAAACGAGGGAAACTGTTTTTT.

V gene TRBV28 combines with J gene TRBJ1-5; D is undetermined. Germline CDR1 is MDHEN and CDR2 is SYDVKM. Trimming stripped 5 bases from V and 3 bases from J, with 5 bases between. The CDR3 is made up of 12 amino acids. In DNA, the CDR3 is TGTGCCAGCAGTGCATACAATCAGCCCCAGCATTTT. Encoded protein: CASSAYNQPQHF. Together with reference TRBV28 and TRBJ1-5, the CDR3 gives the full variable domain: DVKVTQSSRYLVKRTGEKVFLECVQDMDHENMFWYRQDPGLGLRLIYFSYDVKMKEKGDIPEGYSVSREKKERFSLILESASTNQTSMYLCASSAYNQPQHFGDGTRLSIL.